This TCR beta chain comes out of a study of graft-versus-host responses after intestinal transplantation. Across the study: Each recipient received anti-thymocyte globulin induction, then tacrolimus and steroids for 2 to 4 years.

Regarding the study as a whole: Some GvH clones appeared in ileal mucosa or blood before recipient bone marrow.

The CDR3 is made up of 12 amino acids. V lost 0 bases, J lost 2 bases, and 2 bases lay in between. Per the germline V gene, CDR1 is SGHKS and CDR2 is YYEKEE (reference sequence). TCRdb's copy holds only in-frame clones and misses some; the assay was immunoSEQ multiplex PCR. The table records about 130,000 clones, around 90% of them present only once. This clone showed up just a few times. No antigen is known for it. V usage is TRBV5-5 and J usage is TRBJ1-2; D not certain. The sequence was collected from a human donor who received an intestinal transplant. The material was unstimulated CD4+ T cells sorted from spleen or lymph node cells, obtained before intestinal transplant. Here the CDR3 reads CASSLDNYGYTF. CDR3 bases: TGTGCCAGCAGCTTGGACAACTATGGCTACACCTTC.